This T cell receptor beta chain is drawn from a study of cytomegalovirus exposure and HLA in healthy donors (dated by TCRdb to 2017 to 2019). Study-level background: According to a later analysis, one platform produced both the 100 to 150 validation repertoires and the approximately 670 repertoires of the first cohort. The study aimed to test whether cataloging public T cell receptors could reveal signatures of past pathogen exposure. In addition to the first cohort of roughly 670 subjects, a separate validation cohort of approximately 120 different subjects was used. To predict cytomegalovirus infection status, the study brought together high-throughput TCR immunosequencing, statistical association of individual TCRs with disease status, and machine learning. What the work shows at the level of the full study, not this receptor alone: In the study, around 150 TCR beta chains were listed as associated with cytomegalovirus. Cytomegalovirus status was reported to be diagnosed by the classifier with high specificity and sensitivity in both the original and validation cohorts. The validation cohort had no HLA typing available for a later analysis, so co-occurrence within that cohort was assessed over all 130 or so repertoires. Across donors, most TCR sequences were observed very rarely, whereas some public TCRs were present in many individuals. Of the cluster scores, roughly 95% were above 0 in a later analysis, which found that TCRs clustered in the first cohort also tended to co-occur in the 95 to 150 validation repertoires. The authors suggested that the approach could potentially be extended to other disease states and immunological phenotypes. In vitro tests confirmed that three of the cytomegalovirus-associated TCR beta chains recognize cytomegalovirus antigens.

The donors belonged to the validation cohort of about 120 subjects, which was separate from the roughly 680-subject first cohort. As concerns this clone: No cognate antigen has been identified for it. The record has no base qualities; no much larger clone is one base away.

Libraries were prepared through the immunoSEQ multiplex PCR assay. For the original study's pipeline: A statistical classification framework was built for diagnosing cytomegalovirus status from the catalog of TCR beta chain sequences. TCRdb carries this immuneACCESS record with in-frame sequences only. Its versions omit some clonotypes, under half of them owing to an unresolved V gene in the studies checked, with the rest unexplained. V, J and clone size reflect that table, while D and trimming were determined from the DNA. Counted in this sample were hundreds of thousands of clones; about 90% of them appeared once. The ten largest clones take up 0.95% to 1.5% of the sample. CDR1 and CDR2 are drawn from the germline V gene (reference sequence): MNHEY, SMNVEV. Counted from cysteine to phenylalanine, this CDR3 has 19 amino acids. The DNA shown is the 57-base CDR3, in frame from base 1. The V and J ends are trimmed by 5 bases and 0 bases, leaving 25 bases between them.

The rearranged segments are TRBV27 and TRBJ1-1, with the D gene uncertain. What was sequenced was PBMCs. This TCR was sampled from a woman aged 25-40 years in good health and CMV-seropositive. The CDR3: CASSPLGSGLGELNTEAFF. The nucleotides read TGTGCCAGCAGTCCCCTGGGATCGGGGTTGGGAGAACTGAACACTGAAGCTTTCTTT.